The rows below give T cell receptor beta chains drawn from one sample of a study of radiotherapy plus CTLA-4 blockade in lung cancer. Using immunoSEQ multiplex PCR, the repertoire was profiled, and TCRdb retains in-frame clones only, with some absent. The profile shows tens of thousands of clones, approximately 80% of them singletons. The starting material was peripheral blood, obtained from a patient treated with radiotherapy plus ipilimumab. These receptors were taken from a human donor with non-small cell lung cancer who had a partial response to radiotherapy plus ipilimumab. CDR3s include the opening cysteine and the closing phenylalanine or tryptophan. The D gene is left open where the match is weak. Part of the rows lack a size; the others show once, few, many or a class for expanded clones.

J	V	D	size	CDR3	DNA
TRBJ1-6	TRBV5-4	NA	few	CASSLRGVPLHF	TGTGCCAGCAGCCTCCGGGGGGTCCCCCTCCACTTT
TRBJ2-2	TRBV6-6	TRBD2	NA	CASSSGLAGAGELFF	TGTGCCAGCAGTTCCGGACTAGCGGGGGCCGGGGAGCTGTTTTTT
TRBJ2-3	TRBV7-9	TRBD1	NA	CAGSLVDRADTQYF	TGTGCCGGCAGCTTAGTTGACAGGGCGGATACGCAGTATTTT
TRBJ1-1	TRBV10-3	NA	NA	CASRRGTEAFF	TGTGCCTCGAGGCGGGGAACTGAAGCTTTCTTT
TRBJ1-1	TRBV4-1	TRBD1	NA	CASSIRDSPNTEAFF	TGCGCCAGCAGCATCAGGGACAGCCCGAACACTGAAGCTTTCTTT
TRBJ2-7	TRBV6-1	TRBD1	NA	CATQGAVYEQYF	TGTGCCACGCAGGGGGCCGTGTACGAGCAGTACTTC
TRBJ1-1	TRBV6-6	TRBD1	few	CASSPRQGQNTEAFF	TGTGCCAGCAGTCCGCGACAGGGGCAGAACACTGAAGCTTTCTTT
TRBJ1-3	TRBV5-6	NA	NA	CASSLATVGSGNTIYF	TGTGCCAGCAGCTTGGCCACGGTCGGCTCTGGAAACACCATATATTTT
TRBJ2-7	TRBV18	TRBD1	NA	CASSPQQGQGIYEQYF	TGTGCCAGCTCACCACAGCAGGGACAGGGCATCTACGAGCAGTACTTC
TRBJ1-1	TRBV7-3	NA	few	CASSLEVNTEAFF	TGTGCCAGCAGCTTAGAGGTGAACACTGAAGCTTTCTTT
TRBJ1-5	TRBV9	TRBD1	NA	CASSAAGTGITDTQHF	TGTGCCAGCAGCGCCGCCGGGACAGGGATCACAGATACGCAGCATTTT
TRBJ2-5	TRBV4-1	NA	NA	CASSQDGVGDQGTQYF	TGCGCCAGCAGCCAAGATGGCGTGGGAGATCAAGGGACCCAGTACTTC
TRBJ1-6	TRBV28	TRBD1	few	CASSPAGTAYNSPLHF	TGTGCCAGCAGTCCCGCCGGGACAGCTTATAATTCACCCCTCCACTTT
TRBJ1-6	TRBV2	TRBD1	few	CASSVDRADYNSPLHF	TGTGCCAGCAGTGTGGACAGGGCTGACTATAATTCACCCCTCCACTTT
TRBJ2-1	TRBV19	TRBD2	NA	CASSIRVSGDYEQFF	TGTGCCAGTAGTATTAGGGTTAGCGGGGATTATGAGCAGTTCTTC
TRBJ2-7	TRBV28	NA	once	CASSLGGTVYEQYF	TGTGCCAGCAGTTTAGGCGGGACAGTCTACGAGCAGTACTTC
TRBJ1-3	TRBV5-4	NA	NA	CASSSQGNSGNTIYF	TGTGCCAGCAGCTCCCAGGGGAACTCTGGAAACACCATATATTTT
TRBJ2-3	TRBV10-2	TRBD2	NA	CASSESRTSGARSTDTQYF	TGCGCCAGCAGTGAGTCACGGACTAGCGGGGCCCGCTCCACAGATACGCAGTATTTT
TRBJ1-3	TRBV9	TRBD1	NA	CASSVGSTGAAGNTIYF	TGTGCCAGCAGCGTAGGTTCAACAGGGGCGGCTGGAAACACCATATATTTT
TRBJ2-5	TRBV19	NA	once	CASSPTGSGETQYF	TGTGCCAGTAGTCCTACAGGGTCCGGTGAGACCCAGTACTTC
TRBJ2-1	TRBV5-4	TRBD2	NA	CASSLIGTSKYNEQFF	TGTGCCAGCAGCTTGATCGGGACTAGCAAATACAATGAGCAGTTCTTC
TRBJ2-6	TRBV29-1	NA	NA	CSVGSSAGANVLTF	TGCAGCGTTGGGAGCAGCGCGGGGGCCAACGTCCTGACTTTC
TRBJ2-7	TRBV7-2	NA	NA	CASSFYAGAYEQYF	TGTGCCAGCAGCTTTTACGCCGGAGCCTACGAGCAGTACTTC
TRBJ2-3	TRBV2	NA	NA	CASRDGTWGPSTDTQYF	TGTGCCAGCAGAGATGGGACTTGGGGCCCGTCTACAGATACGCAGTATTTT
TRBJ2-1	TRBV7-2	TRBD2	NA	CASSPGLAGGLTYNEQFF	TGTGCCAGCAGCCCCGGACTAGCGGGGGGTCTAACATACAATGAGCAGTTCTTC
TRBJ1-5	TRBV9	NA	NA	CASGAPSPVFTTYGNQPQHF	TGTGCCAGCGGCGCACCCAGCCCCGTATTTACGACATACGGCAATCAGCCCCAGCATTTT
TRBJ1-4	TRBV9	NA	NA	CASSVGGLPEKLFF	TGTGCCAGCAGCGTAGGCGGATTACCTGAAAAACTGTTTTTT
TRBJ1-4	TRBV7-2	NA	NA	CASSRRDFRLSNEKLFF	TGTGCCAGCAGCAGACGGGATTTCAGACTAAGTAATGAAAAACTGTTTTTT
TRBJ2-6	TRBV6-5	NA	NA	CASSYSWGDGANVLTF	TGTGCCAGCAGTTACTCTTGGGGGGACGGAGCCAACGTCCTGACTTTC
TRBJ1-1	TRBV6-5	NA	NA	CASRNDRNTEAFF	TGTGCCAGCAGGAACGACAGGAACACTGAAGCTTTCTTT